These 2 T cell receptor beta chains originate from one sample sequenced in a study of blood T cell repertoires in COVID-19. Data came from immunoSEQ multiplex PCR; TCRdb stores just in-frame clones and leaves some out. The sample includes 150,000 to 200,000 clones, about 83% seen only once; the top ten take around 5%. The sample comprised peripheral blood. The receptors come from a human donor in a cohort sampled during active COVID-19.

This chain's CDR3 is CASSEVAGHQYEQYF. CDR3 DNA: TGTGCCAGCAGTGAGGTGGCAGGGCATCAGTACGAGCAGTACTTC. The chain carries TRBV6-1 and TRBJ2-7, with D tentatively TRBD1 (5 bases). The germline CDR1 and CDR2 sequences are MNHNS and SASEGT. V was shortened by 3 bases and J by 4 bases, with 16 bases between the two germline ends. This CDR3 contains 15 residues.

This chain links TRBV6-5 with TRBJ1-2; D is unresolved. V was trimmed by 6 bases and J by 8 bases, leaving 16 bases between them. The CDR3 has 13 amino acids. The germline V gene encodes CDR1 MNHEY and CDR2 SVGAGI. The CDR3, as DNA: TGTGCCAGCAGCTTAGACCCAGGCTGGGGCTACACCTTC. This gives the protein CASSLDPGWGYTF.